This TCR delta chain was sequenced for a study of gamma-delta T cells after stem cell transplantation. The trim removed 2 bases at V and 0 bases at J, leaving 6 bases unmatched. Per the germline V gene, CDR1 is GEAIGNYY and CDR2 is EKD. CDR3 length equals 18 residues. Concerning this clone itself: This sample also contains other DNA sequences that code for the same CDR3.

TCRdb ran CATT on the RT-PCR reads. The sample shows about 11,000 delta-chain clones, around 42% of them seen only once. This rearrangement joins TRDV2 to TRDJ3, with 7 bases that match TRDD3. Sequencing was performed on gamma-delta T cells. This sequence was found in a human donor. It is not recorded whose cells these are; they may come from a transplant donor. The chain's CDR3 is CACDNWGFSSWDTRQMFF. DNA for the CDR3: TGTGCCTGTGACAACTGGGGATTCAGCTCCTGGGACACCCGACAGATGTTTTTC.